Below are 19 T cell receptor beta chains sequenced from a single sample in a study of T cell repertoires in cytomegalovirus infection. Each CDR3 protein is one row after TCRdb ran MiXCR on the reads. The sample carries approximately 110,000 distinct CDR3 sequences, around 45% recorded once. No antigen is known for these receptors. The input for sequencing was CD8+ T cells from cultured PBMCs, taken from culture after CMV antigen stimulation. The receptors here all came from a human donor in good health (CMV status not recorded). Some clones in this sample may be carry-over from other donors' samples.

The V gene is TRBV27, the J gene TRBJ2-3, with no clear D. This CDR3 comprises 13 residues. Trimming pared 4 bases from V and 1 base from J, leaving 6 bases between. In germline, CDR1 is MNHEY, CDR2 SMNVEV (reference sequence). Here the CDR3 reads CASSYQGTDTQYF. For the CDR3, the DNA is TGTGCCAGCAGTTACCAGGGCACAGATACGCAGTATTTT.

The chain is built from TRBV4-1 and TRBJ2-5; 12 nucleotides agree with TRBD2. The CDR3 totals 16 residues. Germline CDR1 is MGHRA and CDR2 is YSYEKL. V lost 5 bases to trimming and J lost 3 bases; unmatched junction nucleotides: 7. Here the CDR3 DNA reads TGCGCCAGCAGCACTAGACTAGCGGGGGAGAAAGAGACCCAGTACTTC. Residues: CASSTRLAGEKETQYF.

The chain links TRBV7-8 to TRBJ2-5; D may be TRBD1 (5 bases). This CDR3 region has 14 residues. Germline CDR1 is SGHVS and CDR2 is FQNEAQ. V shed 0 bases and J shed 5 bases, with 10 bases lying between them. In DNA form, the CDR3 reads TGTGCCAGCAGCTTAGCGCAGGGAAGTGAGACCCAGTACTTC. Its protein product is CASSLAQGSETQYF.

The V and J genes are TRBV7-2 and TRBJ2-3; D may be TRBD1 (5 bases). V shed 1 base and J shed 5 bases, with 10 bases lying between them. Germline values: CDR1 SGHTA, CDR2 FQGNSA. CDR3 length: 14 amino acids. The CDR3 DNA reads TGTGCCAGCAGCTTAGGGGCCCAGGGAGATACGCAGTATTTT. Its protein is CASSLGAQGDTQYF.

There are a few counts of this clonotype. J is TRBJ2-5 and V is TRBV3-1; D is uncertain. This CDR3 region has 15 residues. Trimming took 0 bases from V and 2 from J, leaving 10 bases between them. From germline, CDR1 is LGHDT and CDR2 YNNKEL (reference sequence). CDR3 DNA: TGTGCCAGCAGCCAAGATGGTCTACTTCAAGAGACCCAGTACTTC. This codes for CASSQDGLLQETQYF.

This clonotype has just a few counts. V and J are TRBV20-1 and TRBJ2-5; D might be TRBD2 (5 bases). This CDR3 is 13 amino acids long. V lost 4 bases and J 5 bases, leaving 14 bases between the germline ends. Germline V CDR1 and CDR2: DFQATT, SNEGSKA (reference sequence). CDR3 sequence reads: CSATPLARETQYF. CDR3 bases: TGCAGTGCTACCCCTCTAGCCAGGGAGACCCAGTACTTC.

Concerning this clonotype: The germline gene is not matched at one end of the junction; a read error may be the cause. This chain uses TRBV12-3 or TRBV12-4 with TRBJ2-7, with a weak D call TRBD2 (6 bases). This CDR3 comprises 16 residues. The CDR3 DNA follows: TGTACCAGCAGTAAATCCTGGGACTCTTACTCCTACGAGCAGTACTTC. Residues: CTSSKSWDSYSYEQYF.

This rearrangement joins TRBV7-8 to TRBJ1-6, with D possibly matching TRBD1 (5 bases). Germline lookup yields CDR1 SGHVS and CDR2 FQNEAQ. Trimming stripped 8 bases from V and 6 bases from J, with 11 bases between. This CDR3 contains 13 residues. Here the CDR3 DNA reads TGTGCCAGCGGGCAGGGTGGTAATTCACCCCTCCACTTT. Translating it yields CASGQGGNSPLHF.

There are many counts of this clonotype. CDR3: CASRHLWMEAFF. CDR3 coding DNA: TGTGCCAGCAGGCACCTATGGATGGAAGCTTTCTTT. The chain uses TRBV6-1 and TRBJ1-1; D uncertain. CDR1 is MNHNS and CDR2 is SASEGT in the germline V gene. This CDR3 region has 12 residues. Deletions cut 6 bases from V and 8 bases from J, with 13 bases between.

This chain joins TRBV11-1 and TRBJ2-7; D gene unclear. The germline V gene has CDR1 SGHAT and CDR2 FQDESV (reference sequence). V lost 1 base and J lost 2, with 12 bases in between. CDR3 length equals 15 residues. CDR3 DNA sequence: TGTGCCAGCAGCTTAGTCCACCAGCTGCCCTACGAGCAGTACTTC. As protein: CASSLVHQLPYEQYF. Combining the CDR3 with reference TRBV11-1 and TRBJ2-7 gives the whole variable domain EAEVAQSPRYKITEKSQAVAFWCDPISGHATLYWYRQILGQGPELLVQFQDESVVDDSQLPKDRFSAERLKGVDSTLKIQPAELGDSAMYLCASSLVHQLPYEQYFGPGTRLTVT.

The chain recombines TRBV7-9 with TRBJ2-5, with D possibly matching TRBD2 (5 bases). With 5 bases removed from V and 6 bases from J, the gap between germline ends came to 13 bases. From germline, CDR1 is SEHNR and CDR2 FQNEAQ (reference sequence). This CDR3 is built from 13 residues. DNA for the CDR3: TGTGCCAGCAGCCCGACGGGGTTGAAGACCCAGTACTTC. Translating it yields CASSPTGLKTQYF.

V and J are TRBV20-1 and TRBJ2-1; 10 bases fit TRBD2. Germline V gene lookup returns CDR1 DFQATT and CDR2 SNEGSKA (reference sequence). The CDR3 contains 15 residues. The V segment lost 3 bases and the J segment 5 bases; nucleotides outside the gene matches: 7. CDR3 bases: TGCAGTGCTAGGACTCTAGCGGGGGTAAACAATGAGCAGTTCTTC. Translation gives CSARTLAGVNNEQFF.

CDR3 in DNA: TGTGCCAGCAGCTTAGAGCCAGGGGCCTGGTACGAGCAGTACTTC. It is translated as CASSLEPGAWYEQYF. V usage is TRBV7-4 and J usage is TRBJ2-7; TRBD1 might be the D (6 bases). V lost 1 base and J 4 bases, leaving 14 bases between the germline ends. The germline V gene encodes CDR1 SGHVT and CDR2 SQSDAQ. This CDR3 is 15 amino acids long. Looking up the rest from reference TRBV7-4 and TRBJ2-7 gives the full variable domain: GAGVSQSPRYKVAKRGRDVALRCDSISGHVTLYWYRQTLGQGSEVLTYSQSDAQRDKSGRPSGRFSAERPERSVSTLKIQRTEQGDSAVYLCASSLEPGAWYEQYFGPGTRLTVT.

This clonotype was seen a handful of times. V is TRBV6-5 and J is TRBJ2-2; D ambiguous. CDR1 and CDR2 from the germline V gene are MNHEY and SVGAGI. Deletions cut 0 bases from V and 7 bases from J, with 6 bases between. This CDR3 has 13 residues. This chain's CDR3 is CASSYSLDGELFF. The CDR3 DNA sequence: TGTGCCAGCAGTTACTCCCTGGACGGGGAGCTGTTTTTT.

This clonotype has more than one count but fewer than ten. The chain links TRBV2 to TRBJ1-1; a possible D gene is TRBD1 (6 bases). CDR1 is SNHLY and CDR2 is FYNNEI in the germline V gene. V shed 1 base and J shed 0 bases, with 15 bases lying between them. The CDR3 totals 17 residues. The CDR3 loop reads CASSEEGRGGMNTEAFF. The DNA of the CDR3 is TGTGCCAGCAGTGAAGAAGGCAGGGGAGGCATGAACACTGAAGCTTTCTTT.

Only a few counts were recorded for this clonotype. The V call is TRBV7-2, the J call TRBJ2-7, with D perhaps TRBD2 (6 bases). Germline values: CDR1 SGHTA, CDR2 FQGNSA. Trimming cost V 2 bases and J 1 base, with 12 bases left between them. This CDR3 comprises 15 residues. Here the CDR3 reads CASSLPTAGSYEQYF. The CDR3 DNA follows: TGTGCCAGCAGCTTACCCACAGCGGGTTCCTACGAGCAGTACTTC.

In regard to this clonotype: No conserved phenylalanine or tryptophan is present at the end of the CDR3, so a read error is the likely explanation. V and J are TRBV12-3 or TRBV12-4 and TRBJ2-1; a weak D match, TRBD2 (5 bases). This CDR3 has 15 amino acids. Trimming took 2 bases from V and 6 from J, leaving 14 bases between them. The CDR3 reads CASSLIGRRGNEQFV. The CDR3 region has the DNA TGTGCCAGCAGTTTAATAGGGCGACGGGGCAATGAGCAGTTCGTC.

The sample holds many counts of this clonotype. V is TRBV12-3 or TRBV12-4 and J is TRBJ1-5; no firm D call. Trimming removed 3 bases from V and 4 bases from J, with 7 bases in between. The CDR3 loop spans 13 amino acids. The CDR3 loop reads CASSFAQNQPQHF. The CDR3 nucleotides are TGTGCCAGCAGTTTTGCTCAGAATCAGCCCCAGCATTTT.

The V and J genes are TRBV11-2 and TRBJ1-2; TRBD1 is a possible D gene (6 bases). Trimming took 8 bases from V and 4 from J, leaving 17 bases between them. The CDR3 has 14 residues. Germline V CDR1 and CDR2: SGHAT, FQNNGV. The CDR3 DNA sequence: TGTGCCAGCGGCCTGGGGGCGCCGGGCTATGGCTACACCTTC. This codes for CASGLGAPGYGYTF.